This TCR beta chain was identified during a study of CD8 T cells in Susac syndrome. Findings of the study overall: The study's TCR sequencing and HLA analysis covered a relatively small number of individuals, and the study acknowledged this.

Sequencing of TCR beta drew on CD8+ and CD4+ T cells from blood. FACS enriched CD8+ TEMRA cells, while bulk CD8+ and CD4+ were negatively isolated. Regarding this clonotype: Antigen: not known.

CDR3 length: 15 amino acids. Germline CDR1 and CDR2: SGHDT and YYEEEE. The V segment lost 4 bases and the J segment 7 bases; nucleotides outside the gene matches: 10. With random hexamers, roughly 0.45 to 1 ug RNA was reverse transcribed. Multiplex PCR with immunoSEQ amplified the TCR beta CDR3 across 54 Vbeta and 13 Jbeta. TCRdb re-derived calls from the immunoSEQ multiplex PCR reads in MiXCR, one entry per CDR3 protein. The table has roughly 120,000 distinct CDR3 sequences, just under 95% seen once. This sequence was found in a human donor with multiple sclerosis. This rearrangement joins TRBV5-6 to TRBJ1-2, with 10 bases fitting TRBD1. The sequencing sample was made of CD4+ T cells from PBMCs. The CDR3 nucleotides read TGTGCCAGCAGCCCACGGGACAGGGGTTTAAGTGGCTACACCTTC. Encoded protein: CASSPRDRGLSGYTF.